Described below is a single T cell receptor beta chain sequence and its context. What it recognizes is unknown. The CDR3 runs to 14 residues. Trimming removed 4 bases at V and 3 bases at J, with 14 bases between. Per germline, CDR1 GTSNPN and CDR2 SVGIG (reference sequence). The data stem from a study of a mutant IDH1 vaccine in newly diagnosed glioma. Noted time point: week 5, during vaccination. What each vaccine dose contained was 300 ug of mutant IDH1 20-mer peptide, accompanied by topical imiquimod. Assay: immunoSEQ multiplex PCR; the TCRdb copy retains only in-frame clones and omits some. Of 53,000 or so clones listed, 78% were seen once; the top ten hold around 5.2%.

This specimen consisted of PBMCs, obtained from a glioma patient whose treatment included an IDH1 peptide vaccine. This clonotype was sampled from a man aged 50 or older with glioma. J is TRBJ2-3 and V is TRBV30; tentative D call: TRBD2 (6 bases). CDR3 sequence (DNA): TGTGCCTGGAAGTTGGCGGGATGGACAGATACGCAGTATTTT. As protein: CAWKLAGWTDTQYF.